One and the same sample provided the 19 T cell receptor beta chains below, sequenced in a study of CD8 T cells in Susac syndrome. Roughly 0.45 to 1 ug RNA was reverse transcribed with random hexamers. TCRdb ran MiXCR on the immunoSEQ multiplex PCR reads and lists one entry per CDR3 protein. Of 150,000 to 250,000 distinct CDR3 sequences listed, about 95% are singletons. Sequenced material: CD4+ T cells from PBMCs. These receptors originate from a human donor with multiple sclerosis.

The chain uses TRBV2 and TRBJ2-3; D perhaps matches TRBD2 (5 bases). Germline assignment: CDR1 SNHLY and CDR2 FYNNEI. The CDR3 covers 14 residues. V dropped 5 bases and J dropped 1 base, with 10 bases sitting between them. The CDR3, as DNA: TGTGCCAGCAGTCTATTGCGGGGCACAGATACGCAGTATTTT. As protein: CASSLLRGTDTQYF.

The genes are TRBV2 and TRBJ2-3, with D tentatively TRBD1 or TRBD2 (5 bases each). The V end was cut by 4 bases, the J end by 2 bases, with 16 bases between. Germline V gives CDR1 SNHLY, CDR2 FYNNEI. This CDR3 has 16 residues. The CDR3 DNA follows: TGTGCCAGCAGTGTACAGTGGGGGTGGAACACAGATACGCAGTATTTT. Protein: CASSVQWGWNTDTQYF.

The chain employs TRBV5-4 and TRBJ2-1, with D maybe TRBD2 (6 bases). Looked up from germline, CDR1 is SGHNT and CDR2 is YYREEE (reference sequence). The CDR3 is 13 amino acids. Trimming cost V 4 bases and J 7 bases, with 12 bases left between them. CDR3 loop: CASSRAGGNEQFF. CDR3 DNA sequence: TGTGCCAGCAGCCGGGCCGGAGGGAATGAGCAGTTCTTC.

The chain carries TRBV5-4 and TRBJ2-7; D remains unclear. Trimming removed 0 bases at V and 5 bases at J, with 9 bases between. Looked up from germline, CDR1 is SGHNT and CDR2 is YYREEE (reference sequence). The CDR3 length is 13 residues. CDR3 loop: CASSLEVGDEQYF. CDR3 coding DNA: TGTGCCAGCAGCTTGGAGGTTGGGGACGAGCAGTACTTC.

V and J are TRBV29-1 and TRBJ2-5; 7 positions match TRBD2. V shed 4 bases and J 1 base; nucleotides not matched to a gene: 6. CDR1 is SQVTM and CDR2 is ANQGSEA in the germline V gene. The CDR3 extends over 14 amino acids. The DNA for the CDR3 is TGCAGCGTTGCGCCGGGGAGGGGCCAAGAGACCCAGTACTTC. Translating it yields CSVAPGRGQETQYF.

The genes are TRBV2 and TRBJ2-4, with D perhaps TRBD1 or TRBD2 (6 bases each). Germline values: CDR1 SNHLY, CDR2 FYNNEI. CDR3 length equals 11 residues. The CDR3 region has the DNA TGTGCGGGGGCGGAGGGAAACATTCAGTACTTC. This encodes CAGAEGNIQYF.

The chain recombines TRBV29-1 with TRBJ2-1; TRBD1 aligns across 7 bases. V lost 4 bases and J lost 5; bases outside the gene matches: 2. The CDR3 loop spans 12 amino acids. Germline V gene sequence: CDR1 SQVTM, CDR2 ANQGSEA. This chain's CDR3 is CSVGDSNNEQFF. The CDR3 DNA is TGCAGCGTTGGGGACAGCAACAATGAGCAGTTCTTC.

The gene calls are TRBV2 and TRBJ1-2; D is undetermined. CDR3 length: 12 residues. The germline gives CDR1 SNHLY, CDR2 FYNNEI. The V and J ends lost 7 bases and 3 bases respectively, with 9 bases between them. The CDR3 sequence is CASKGFDYGYTF. In nucleotides, the CDR3 is TGTGCCAGCAAGGGATTTGACTATGGCTACACCTTC.

V is TRBV30 and J is TRBJ1-1; the D gene is possibly TRBD1 (6 bases). V was pared by 0 bases and J by 2 bases, with 13 bases between. Germline CDR1 reads GTSNPN; CDR2 reads SVGIG (reference sequence). This CDR3 contains 15 residues. CDR3 amino acids: CAWSVQTGLNTEAFF. CDR3 in DNA: TGTGCCTGGAGTGTACAAACAGGGCTAAACACTGAAGCTTTCTTT.

The chain carries TRBV3-1 and TRBJ2-3, with 11 bases aligning to TRBD2. J gave up 1 base and V 11 bases, and 8 bases lay outside the gene matches. Per germline, CDR1 LGHDT and CDR2 YNNKEL (reference sequence). CDR3 length: 15 amino acids. The CDR3 nucleotides read TGTGCCCAAAGTCCACTAGCGGGGGGCACAGATACGCAGTATTTT. Encoded protein: CAQSPLAGGTDTQYF.

The J gene is TRBJ2-1, the V gene TRBV27; perhaps TRBD2 as D (5 bases). V was shortened by 7 bases and J by 9 bases, with 19 bases between the two germline ends. This CDR3 spans 14 amino acids. Germline CDR1 is MNHEY and CDR2 is SMNVEV (reference sequence). CDR3 sequence (DNA): TGTGCCAGCAAGAGGGCCTCCACCCTGGGTGAGCAGTTCTTC. Residues: CASKRASTLGEQFF.

The chain uses TRBV7-9 and TRBJ1-2; TRBD1 matches at 7 bases. From germline, CDR1 is SEHNR and CDR2 FQNEAQ (reference sequence). After removal of 5 bases from V and 8 bases from J, the junction contained 8 bases not matched to a gene. The CDR3 sequence is 13 residues long. The CDR3 protein is CASSPTGTVGYTF. The DNA for the CDR3 is TGTGCCAGCAGCCCAACGGGGACAGTAGGCTACACCTTC.

The rearrangement uses TRBV20-1 and TRBJ1-2; D call uncertain. V was shortened by 1 base and J by 6 bases, with 12 bases between the two germline ends. In germline, CDR1 is DFQATT, CDR2 SNEGSKA (reference sequence). This CDR3 spans 13 amino acids. DNA for the CDR3: TGCAGTGCTAGAGCACAGAGTTCGCATGGCTACACCTTC. Its protein product is CSARAQSSHGYTF.

J is TRBJ1-1 and V is TRBV29-1; 10 bases are shared with TRBD1. CDR3 size: 10 residues. Germline V gene sequence: CDR1 SQVTM, CDR2 ANQGSEA. CDR3 amino acids: CGTGDTEAFF. In DNA form, the CDR3 reads TGCGGGACAGGGGACACTGAAGCTTTCTTT. The full variable domain, its missing parts supplied by reference TRBV29-1 and TRBJ1-1, is SAVISQKPSRDICQRGTSLTIQCQVDSQVTMMFWYRQQPGQSLTLIATANQGSEATYESGFVIDKFPISRPNLTFSTLTVSNMSPEDSSIYLCGTGDTEAFFGQGTRLTVV.

The CDR3 loop reads CGNTEAFF. DNA of the CDR3: TGTGGGAACACTGAAGCTTTCTTT. The chain is built from TRBV7-9 and TRBJ1-1; D not resolved. CDR1 is SEHNR, CDR2 FQNEAQ, per germline (reference sequence). The CDR3 sequence is 8 residues long.

The chain employs TRBV20-1 and TRBJ2-1, with D hard to call. Trimming removed 1 base from V and 9 bases from J, with 13 bases in between. The CDR3 loop spans 13 amino acids. Germline V gives CDR1 DFQATT, CDR2 SNEGSKA (reference sequence). CDR3 sequence reads: CSARAQSMGEQFF. DNA for the CDR3: TGCAGTGCTAGAGCCCAAAGCATGGGTGAGCAGTTCTTC.

The CDR3 protein is CATAGGGDEQFF. The CDR3 coding sequence is TGTGCCACCGCGGGGGGCGGGGATGAGCAGTTCTTC. This sequence joins TRBV19 and TRBJ2-1; 8 positions agree with TRBD2. CDR3 size: 12 residues. The germline V gene encodes CDR1 LNHDA and CDR2 SQIVND (reference sequence). V gave up 10 bases and J gave up 8 bases; unmatched junction bases: 7.

The rearrangement links TRBV18 to TRBJ2-3, with D unclear. This CDR3 comprises 11 residues. From germline, CDR1 is KGHSH and CDR2 LQKENI. Between the trimmed V and J ends, which lost 9 bases and 2 bases, there was a span of 6 bases. CDR3 protein: CASLNTDTQYF. As DNA, the CDR3 is TGTGCCAGTCTAAACACAGATACGCAGTATTTT.

The CDR3 nucleotides are TGTGCTAGTGGTTTGGTACAAGGTAGCACAGATACGCAGTATTTT. Translating it yields CASGLVQGSTDTQYF. The chain couples TRBV12-5 to TRBJ2-3; unclear D gene. This CDR3 comprises 15 residues. Trimming shortened V by 0 bases and J by 0 bases, and 7 bases separated the two germline ends. Germline lookup yields CDR1 LGHNT and CDR2 FRNRAP.